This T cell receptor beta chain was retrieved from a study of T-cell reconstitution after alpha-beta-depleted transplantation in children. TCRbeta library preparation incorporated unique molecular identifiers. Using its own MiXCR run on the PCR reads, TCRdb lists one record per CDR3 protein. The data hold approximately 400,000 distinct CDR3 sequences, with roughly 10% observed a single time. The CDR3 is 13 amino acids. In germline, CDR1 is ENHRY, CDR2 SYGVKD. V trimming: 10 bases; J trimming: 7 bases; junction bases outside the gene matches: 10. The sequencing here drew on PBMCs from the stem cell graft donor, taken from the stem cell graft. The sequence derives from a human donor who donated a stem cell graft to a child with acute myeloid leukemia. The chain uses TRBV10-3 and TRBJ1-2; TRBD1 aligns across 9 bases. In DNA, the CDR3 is TGTGCCACTACCGGGACAGGGACGAGTGGCTACACCTTC. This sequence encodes CATTGTGTSGYTF.